One sample yielded the 20 T cell receptor beta chains listed below, sequenced in a study of blood T cell repertoires in COVID-19. Clones were read by immunoSEQ multiplex PCR, and TCRdb kept only the in-frame ones, dropping some. The top ten clones hold roughly 1.2% of a sample with roughly 410,000 clones, more than 80% of them seen once. Sequenced sample: peripheral blood. Source of these receptors: a man in his forties or fifties with acute or convalescent COVID-19.

J is TRBJ2-1 and V is TRBV19; D unclear. CDR3 length: 14 amino acids. Trimming pared 3 bases from V and 0 bases from J, leaving 6 bases between. CDR1 LNHDA and CDR2 SQIVND come from the germline V gene (reference sequence). CDR3 protein: CASSISYSYNEQFF. The CDR3 DNA sequence: TGTGCCAGTAGTATTAGCTACTCCTACAATGAGCAGTTCTTC.

The rearrangement uses TRBV9 and TRBJ2-2; the D gene is possibly TRBD1 (5 bases). Trimming stripped 4 bases from V and 0 bases from J, with 13 bases between. Germline loops: CDR1 SGDLS, CDR2 YYNGEE. This CDR3 comprises 16 residues. The CDR3 reads CASSLRQSPNTGELFF. Written as DNA, the CDR3 is TGTGCCAGCAGCCTTAGACAGAGCCCGAACACCGGGGAGCTGTTTTTT.

The chain recombines TRBV4-1 with TRBJ2-5, with 7 bases fitting TRBD1. The germline gives CDR1 MGHRA, CDR2 YSYEKL. The CDR3 is 14 amino acids. The junction had 9 bases not matched to a gene; V was cut back by 7 bases and J by 4 bases. CDR3 in amino acids: CASTLDRASETQYF. Here the CDR3 DNA reads TGCGCCAGCACCCTCGACAGGGCCTCAGAGACCCAGTACTTC.

V gene TRBV6-6 combines with J gene TRBJ1-4; D perhaps matches TRBD1 (6 bases). The germline V and J ends were trimmed by 3 bases and 6 bases, with 11 bases remaining between them. This CDR3 is built from 14 residues. Per the germline V gene, CDR1 is MNHNY and CDR2 is SVGAGI (reference sequence). The CDR3 region is CASSYRQAHEKLFF. DNA of the CDR3: TGTGCCAGCAGTTATCGACAGGCACATGAAAAACTGTTTTTT.

The chain combines TRBV2 with TRBJ2-1; D unclear. CDR1 and CDR2 from the germline V gene are SNHLY and FYNNEI. The V end lost 7 bases, the J end lost 5 bases, and 18 bases lay between the germline ends. This CDR3 region has 15 residues. This CDR3 reads CASIWQPQSDNEQFF. The CDR3 DNA follows: TGTGCCAGCATCTGGCAGCCACAGAGTGACAATGAGCAGTTCTTC.

The CDR3 coding sequence is TGTGCCTGGGACAGGGGGCGGAATTCACCCCTCCACTTT. Protein sequence: CAWDRGRNSPLHF. The V call is TRBV30, the J call TRBJ1-6; 10 bases agree with TRBD1. The trim removed 5 bases at V and 7 bases at J, leaving 2 bases unmatched. Germline V gene sequence: CDR1 GTSNPN, CDR2 SVGIG (reference sequence). This CDR3 is built from 13 residues.

This chain connects TRBV15 to TRBJ2-1, with 7 bases identical to TRBD1. From germline, CDR1 is LNHNV and CDR2 YYDKDF (reference sequence). The CDR3 runs 18 residues. The J segment lost 2 bases and the V segment lost 5 bases, leaving 15 bases of the junction unmatched. CDR3: CATSSRRQGIGPYNEQFF. As DNA, the CDR3 is TGTGCCACCAGCTCCCGCAGACAGGGTATTGGCCCCTACAATGAGCAGTTCTTC. Full variable domain (remainder filled in from reference TRBV15 and TRBJ2-1): DAMVIQNPRYQVTQFGKPVTLSCSQTLNHNVMYWYQQKSSQAPKLLFHYYDKDFNNEADTPDNFQSRRPNTSFCFLDIRSPGLGDTAMYLCATSSRRQGIGPYNEQFFGPGTRLTVL.

The J gene is TRBJ1-2, the V gene TRBV19; 8 bases align to TRBD1. The CDR3 runs 14 residues. Germline CDR1 reads LNHDA; CDR2 reads SQIVND (reference sequence). V lost 3 bases and J lost 4; bases outside the gene matches: 4. The CDR3 region has the DNA TGTGCCAGTAGTATCGTGACAGGGGTCTATGGCTACACCTTC. Amino acid sequence: CASSIVTGVYGYTF. The variable domain in full, with the rest retrieved from reference TRBV19 and TRBJ1-2, is DGGITQSPKYLFRKEGQNVTLSCEQNLNHDAMYWYRQDPGQGLRLIYYSQIVNDFQKGDIAEGYSVSREKKESFPLTVTSAQKNPTAFYLCASSIVTGVYGYTFGSGTRLTVV.

The V gene is TRBV7-3, the J gene TRBJ2-3; TRBD1 might be the D (6 bases). Germline V gene lookup returns CDR1 SGHTA and CDR2 FQGTGA. The CDR3 covers 14 residues. The V gene lost 6 bases and the J gene lost 4 bases, with 14 bases spanning the gap. CDR3 nucleotides: TGTGCCAGCAGGGAGGACCCAGGGGCAGATACGCAGTATTTT. Residues: CASREDPGADTQYF.

The CDR3 is CASSSGHWNEKLFF. CDR3 DNA: TGTGCCAGCAGTTCGGGACACTGGAATGAAAAACTGTTTTTT. The V call is TRBV27, the J call TRBJ1-4; the D gene is possibly TRBD1 (6 bases). CDR1 and CDR2 from the germline V gene are MNHEY and SMNVEV (reference sequence). Trimming stripped 4 bases from V and 5 bases from J, with 11 bases between. The CDR3 is 14 amino acids.

The rearrangement links TRBV20-1 to TRBJ1-1, with D possibly TRBD1 on 5 matching bases. V lost 1 base and J lost 7, with 7 bases in between. This CDR3 is built from 11 residues. Germline V CDR1 and CDR2: DFQATT, SNEGSKA (reference sequence). CDR3 nucleotide sequence: TGCAGTGCTAGAGGGGGCCTTGAAGCTTTCTTT. The encoded protein is CSARGGLEAFF.

This clone has only a few counts. The gene calls are TRBV15 and TRBJ1-2; unclear D gene. Germline CDR1 is LNHNV and CDR2 is YYDKDF (reference sequence). Trimming cost V 4 bases and J 7 bases, with 13 bases left between them. The CDR3 contains 13 residues. The CDR3, as DNA: TGTGCCACCAGCATAGAAAGAGCGGGTGGCTACACCTTC. Its protein is CATSIERAGGYTF.

In its sample, this clone was seen once. This chain joins TRBV6-1 and TRBJ2-7, with 10 bases aligning to TRBD2. CDR3 size: 17 residues. Germline CDR1 is MNHNS and CDR2 is SASEGT. Trimming at V came to 3 bases and at J to 0 bases, leaving 8 bases not matched to a gene. The DNA for the CDR3 is TGTGCCAGCAGTGACCCCGTCGGACTAGCGGACTCCTACGAGCAGTACTTC. Its translation: CASSDPVGLADSYEQYF.

Regarding this clone: One end of the junction does not line up with germline, which may come from a read error. The gene calls are TRBV3-1 (or the pseudogene TRBV3-2) and TRBJ2-2, with D perhaps TRBD2 (5 bases). The germline gives CDR1 LGHDT, CDR2 YNNKEL (reference sequence). CDR3 size: 12 residues. CDR3 DNA sequence: TGTGCCAGCAGCCCTTACCACCGGGGAGCTGTTTTT. It is translated as CASSPYHRGAVF.

This clone was seen a single time. The chain has TRBV6-2 or TRBV6-3 and TRBJ1-5, with unresolved D. Trimming left V 0 bases short and J 5 bases short, with 11 bases between. Per the germline V gene, CDR1 is MNHEY and CDR2 is SVGEGT. This CDR3 contains 15 residues. The CDR3 sequence: CASSYSQAIYQPQHF. The CDR3 DNA is TGTGCCAGCAGTTACTCGCAGGCGATCTATCAGCCCCAGCATTTT.

In its sample, this clone was seen once. CDR3 sequence: CASSIVHRENTEAFF. In DNA, the CDR3 is TGTGCCAGTAGTATCGTACACAGGGAAAACACTGAAGCTTTCTTT. This rearrangement joins TRBV19 to TRBJ1-1; TRBD1 is a possible D gene (6 bases). Trimming shortened V by 3 bases and J by 2 bases, and 13 bases separated the two germline ends. The CDR3 spans 15 residues. The V gene's germline CDR1 is LNHDA and CDR2 SQIVND (reference sequence).

V and J are TRBV5-1 and TRBJ2-2; possibly TRBD2 for D (6 bases). CDR1 SGHRS and CDR2 YFSETQ come from the germline V gene. The germline V and J ends were trimmed by 2 bases and 0 bases, with 11 bases remaining between them. The CDR3 extends over 16 amino acids. This CDR3 is CASSLLTRSNTGELFF. The CDR3 DNA follows: TGCGCCAGCAGCTTATTGACTAGATCGAACACCGGGGAGCTGTTTTTT.

The rearrangement links TRBV18 to TRBJ1-1; a possible D gene is TRBD1 (5 bases). V was trimmed by 1 base and J by 0 bases, leaving 9 bases between them. CDR3 length: 15 residues. The V gene's germline CDR1 is KGHSH and CDR2 LQKENI. The chain's CDR3 is CASSPLGRVNTEAFF. The CDR3 nucleotides read TGTGCCAGCTCACCACTGGGCAGGGTGAACACTGAAGCTTTCTTT.

The CDR3 here is CASRTMGQLSNQPQHF. CDR3 nucleotides: TGTGCCAGCAGGACCATGGGACAGTTGAGCAATCAGCCCCAGCATTTT. V and J are TRBV6-6 and TRBJ1-5; the match to TRBD1 covers 7 bases. From germline, CDR1 is MNHNY and CDR2 SVGAGI (reference sequence). The CDR3 extends over 16 amino acids. V gave up 6 bases and J gave up 1 base; unmatched junction bases: 9.

The V and J genes are TRBV2 and TRBJ2-3, with no clear D. The CDR3 loop spans 14 amino acids. V was pared by 5 bases and J by 0 bases, with 9 bases between. From germline, CDR1 is SNHLY and CDR2 FYNNEI. CDR3 region: CASSMQTSTDTQYF. In nucleotides, the CDR3 is TGTGCCAGCAGTATGCAGACTAGCACAGATACGCAGTATTTT. Full variable domain (remainder filled in from reference TRBV2 and TRBJ2-3): EPEVTQTPSHQVTQMGQEVILRCVPISNHLYFYWYRQILGQKVEFLVSFYNNEISEKSEIFDDQFSVERPDGSNFTLKIRSTKLEDSAMYFCASSMQTSTDTQYFGPGTRLTVL.